This note documents a single T cell receptor (beta chain) sequence. Trimming cost V 0 bases and J 8 bases, with 10 bases left between them. This CDR3 spans 13 amino acids. The germline gives CDR1 MNHEY, CDR2 SMNVEV (reference sequence). The time point here: cycle 4 day 1 (C4D1), after six to seven weeks of nivolumab. With no exception, relapse followed autologous stem cell transplantation in all patients, and brentuximab vedotin exposure varied. The method was immunoSEQ multiplex PCR; TCRdb's version includes in-frame clones alone and lacks a portion of them. The table has tens of thousands of clones, around 85% seen once. The record originates from a study of PD-1 blockade in classical Hodgkin lymphoma. About the research overall: Intravenous nivolumab at 3 mg/kg was given to patients every 2 weeks.

Sequenced here: peripheral blood mononuclear cells (PBMCs), sampled before the fourth cycle of nivolumab. V usage is TRBV27 and J usage is TRBJ1-2; D gene uncertain. The source is a human donor with classical Hodgkin lymphoma. CDR3 amino acids: CASSLSGVWGYTF. DNA of the CDR3: TGTGCCAGCAGTTTATCCGGTGTTTGGGGCTACACCTTC.